This T cell receptor (beta chain) stems from a study of blood T cell repertoires in COVID-19. Study context: Acute and convalescent COVID-19 samples came from the United States, Italy and Spain. In each case, the material was cDNA or gDNA derived from T cells, B-cell-depleted T cells, or PBMCs.

Per the original data handling: Cell counts per sample came from amplifying reference gene primers. The assay was immunoSEQ multiplex PCR, and TCRdb's table has in-frame clones only and misses some. V and J calls and clone size are those listed in that table; D and trimming were worked out from the DNA. Seen here are over 300,000 clones, 85% observed once, and the top ten hold more than 6%. The CDR3 spans 13 residues. CDR1 is SQVTM, CDR2 ANQGSEA, per germline. The V and J ends lost 6 bases and 4 bases respectively, with 13 bases between them. This chain uses TRBV29-1 with TRBJ1-5, with D perhaps TRBD1 (6 bases). The sample consisted of peripheral blood. The sequence was collected from a human donor in a cohort sampled during active COVID-19. CDR3: CSVQGGQNQPQHF. The CDR3 DNA reads as TGCAGCGTCCAAGGAGGACAGAATCAGCCCCAGCATTTT.